This T cell receptor (beta chain) was captured in a study of blood T cell repertoires in COVID-19. Across the whole study: Italy, Spain and the United States were the sources of the convalescent and acute COVID-19 samples.

In the original analysis: By means of reference gene primer amplification, nucleated cell counts were estimated. Using immunoSEQ multiplex PCR, the repertoire was profiled, and TCRdb retains in-frame clones only, with some absent. V and J calls and clone size come straight from that table; D and trimming were deduced from the DNA. Of more than 250,000 clones in the sample, 70% to 90% were seen once. Either two negative PCRs, clearance, or symptom resolution qualified Cohort 3 donors as recovered. The sequenced sample was PBMCs or T cells enriched from blood (not recorded which). The receptor was isolated from a man younger than 45 who had recovered from COVID-19.

The CDR3 region has the DNA TGCAGCGTTGAAACCGGGTTCGATGGCTACACCTTC. It specifies CSVETGFDGYTF. This sequence joins TRBV29-1 and TRBJ1-2; the D is unclear. The CDR3 covers 12 residues. Trimming stripped 2 bases from V and 6 bases from J, with 10 bases between. The germline V gene has CDR1 SQVTM and CDR2 ANQGSEA.